This TCR beta chain was recorded in a study of shared clonotypes between healthy human individuals. Background on the study: Plates per donor: three CD4 naive, three CD4 memory, two CD8 naive, one CD8 memory. Study-wide results and caveats: Large sequencing depth failed to make sorted-subset sequencing complete, rarefaction showed.

Clones were sequenced by immunoSEQ multiplex PCR, and TCRdb holds only the in-frame ones, with some missing. In the table there are millions of clones, about 94% of which are singletons. Naive CD8 cells, CD45RO-negative and positively selected for CCR7, excluded terminally differentiated effector memory CD45RA+ cells. There were only Caucasian adults among the donors, and all lived in Nashville, Tennessee. In the case of this clone: Its specificity is not known.

The specimen sequenced was naive CD8+ T cells sorted from blood. The source is a man aged 18 to 35 in good health.

The CDR3: CASSPLEGPPYEQYF. The CDR3 DNA reads TGTGCCAGCAGTCCCTTGGAGGGGCCCCCCTACGAGCAGTACTTC. The chain carries TRBV28 and TRBJ2-7; D possibly corresponds to TRBD2 (6 bases). CDR3 length: 15 amino acids. V was cut by 5 bases and J by 2 bases, with 16 bases left in between. The germline V gene has CDR1 MDHEN and CDR2 SYDVKM.